This T cell receptor beta chain appears in the sequencing data of a study of CD8 T cells in Susac syndrome. With random hexamers, reverse transcription was performed on about 0.45 to 1 ug of RNA. Amplification of TCR beta CDR3 used immunoSEQ multiplex PCR across 54 Vbeta and 13 Jbeta. TCRdb re-called the immunoSEQ multiplex PCR reads through MiXCR, storing one row per CDR3 protein. Of tens of thousands of distinct CDR3 sequences listed, 85% to 95% are singletons. J lost 3 bases, V lost 4 bases, and 10 bases had no gene match. The CDR3 sequence is 16 residues long. Germline CDR1 LNHDA, CDR2 SQIVND (reference sequence).

The rearrangement joins TRBV19 to TRBJ2-7, with 9 bases aligning to TRBD1. This clonotype originated in a human donor with multiple sclerosis. The source material was CD8+ T cells from PBMCs. CDR3 bases: TGTGCCAGTAGTACGATCGCCGGGACAGGGAGCTACGAGCAGTACTTC. It encodes CASSTIAGTGSYEQYF.